A single T cell receptor (beta chain) is shown here with its context. Its antigen is unknown. Previously published methods and listed TCR primers were used for the bulk TCR libraries. TCRdb fed the PCR reads into MiXCR, producing one record per CDR3 protein. The profile shows over 600,000 distinct CDR3 sequences, 15% to 20% of them singletons. The data belong to a study of molecular identifiers for immune sequencing clone quantification. General study findings and limits: For highly expanded clones, sizes could be underestimated when identical TCR molecules share a barcode. Naive cells had under 1% of molecules in clones above 20 RNA copies, effectors over 98%.

The V gene end was trimmed by 2 bases and the J gene end by 1 base; junction bases not matched to a gene: 2. This CDR3 is built from 16 residues. Germline loops: CDR1 MGHDK, CDR2 SYGVNS. Sorted cells numbering about 19,000 to 1,100,000, with 10%, 30% or 50% RNA, yielded the naive CD8 libraries. This TCR was sampled from a human donor in good health. Some libraries in this study had Jurkat cell RNA spiked in. This chain links TRBV25-1 with TRBJ2-5; the match to TRBD2 covers 12 bases. The sequenced sample was naive CD8+ T cells from blood, with Jurkat cell RNA spiked in. Stated subset: FACS-sorted CD8+CD4-CCR7+CD45RA+ naive T cells. This chain's CDR3 is CASSEGTSGFQETQYF. The CDR3, as DNA: TGTGCCAGCAGTGAAGGGACTAGCGGGTTCCAAGAGACCCAGTACTTC.